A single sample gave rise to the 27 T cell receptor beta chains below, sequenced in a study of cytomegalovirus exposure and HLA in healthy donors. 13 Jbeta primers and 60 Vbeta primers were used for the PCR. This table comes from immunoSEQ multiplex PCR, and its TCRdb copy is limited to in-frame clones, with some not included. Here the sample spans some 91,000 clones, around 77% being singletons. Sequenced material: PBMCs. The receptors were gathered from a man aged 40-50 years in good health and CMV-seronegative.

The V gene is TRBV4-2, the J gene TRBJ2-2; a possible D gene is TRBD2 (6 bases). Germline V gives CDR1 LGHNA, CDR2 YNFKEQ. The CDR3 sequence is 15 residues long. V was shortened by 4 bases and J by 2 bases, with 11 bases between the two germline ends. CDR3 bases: TGTGCCAGCAGCCCTGAGACTAGTAACACCGGGGAGCTGTTTTTT. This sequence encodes CASSPETSNTGELFF.

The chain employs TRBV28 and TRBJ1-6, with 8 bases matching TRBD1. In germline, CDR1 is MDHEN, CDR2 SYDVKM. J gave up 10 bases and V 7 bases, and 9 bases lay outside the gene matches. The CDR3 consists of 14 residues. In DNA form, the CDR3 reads TGTGCCAGCAACGTCGGACAGGGAGGCTCACCCCTCCACTTT. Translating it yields CASNVGQGGSPLHF.

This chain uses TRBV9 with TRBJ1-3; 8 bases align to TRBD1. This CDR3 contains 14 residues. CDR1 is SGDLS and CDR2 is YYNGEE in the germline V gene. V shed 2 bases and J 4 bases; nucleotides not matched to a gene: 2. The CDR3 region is CASSVRDRGNTIYF. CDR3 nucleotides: TGTGCCAGCAGCGTCCGGGACAGGGGAAACACCATATATTTT.

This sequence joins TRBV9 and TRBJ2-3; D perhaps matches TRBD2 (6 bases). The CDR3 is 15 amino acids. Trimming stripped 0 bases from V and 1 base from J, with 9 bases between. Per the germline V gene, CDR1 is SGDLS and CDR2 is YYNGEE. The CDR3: CASSVVLARTDTQYF. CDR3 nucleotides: TGTGCCAGCAGCGTAGTACTAGCCCGCACAGATACGCAGTATTTT.

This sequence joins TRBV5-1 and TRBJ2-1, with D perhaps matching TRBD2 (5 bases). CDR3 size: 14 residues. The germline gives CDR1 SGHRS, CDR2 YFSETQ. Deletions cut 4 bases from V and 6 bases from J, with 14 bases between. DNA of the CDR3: TGCGCCAGCAGCCTCGCCCTCGAGGGCAATGAGCAGTTCTTC. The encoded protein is CASSLALEGNEQFF. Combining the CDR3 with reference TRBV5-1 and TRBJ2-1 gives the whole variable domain KAGVTQTPRYLIKTRGQQVTLSCSPISGHRSVSWYQQTPGQGLQFLFEYFSETQRNKGNFPGRFSGRQFSNSRSEMNVSTLELGDSALYLCASSLALEGNEQFFGPGTRLTVL.

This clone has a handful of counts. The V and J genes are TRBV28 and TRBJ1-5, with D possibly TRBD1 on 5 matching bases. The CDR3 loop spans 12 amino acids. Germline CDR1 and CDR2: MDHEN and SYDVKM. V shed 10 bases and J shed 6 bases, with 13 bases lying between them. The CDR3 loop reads CANAQGTQPQHF. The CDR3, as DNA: TGTGCCAACGCCCAGGGAACTCAGCCCCAGCATTTT. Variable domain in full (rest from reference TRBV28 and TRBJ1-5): DVKVTQSSRYLVKRTGEKVFLECVQDMDHENMFWYRQDPGLGLRLIYFSYDVKMKEKGDIPEGYSVSREKKERFSLILESASTNQTSMYLCANAQGTQPQHFGDGTRLSIL.

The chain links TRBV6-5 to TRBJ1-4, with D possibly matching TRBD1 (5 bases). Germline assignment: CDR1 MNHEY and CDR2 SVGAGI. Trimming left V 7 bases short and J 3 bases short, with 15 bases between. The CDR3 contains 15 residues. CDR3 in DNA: TGTGCCAGCATGAAACTTGGGGCACCTAATGAAAAACTGTTTTTT. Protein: CASMKLGAPNEKLFF.

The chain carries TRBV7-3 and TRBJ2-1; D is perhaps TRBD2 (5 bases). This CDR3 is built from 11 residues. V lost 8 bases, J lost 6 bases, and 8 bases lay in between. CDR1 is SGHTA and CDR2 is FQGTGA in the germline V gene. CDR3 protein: CASSRGNEQFF. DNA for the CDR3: TGTGCCAGCTCTCGGGGCAATGAGCAGTTCTTC.

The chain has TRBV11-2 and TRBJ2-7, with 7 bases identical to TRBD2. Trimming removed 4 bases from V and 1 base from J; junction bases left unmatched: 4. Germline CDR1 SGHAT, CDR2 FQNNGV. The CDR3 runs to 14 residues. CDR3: CASSSRGGSYEQYF. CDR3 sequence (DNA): TGTGCCAGCAGCTCTCGGGGAGGGTCCTACGAGCAGTACTTC. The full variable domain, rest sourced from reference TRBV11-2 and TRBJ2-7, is EAGVAQSPRYKIIEKRQSVAFWCNPISGHATLYWYQQILGQGPKLLIQFQNNGVVDDSQLPKDRFSAERLKGVDSTLKIQPAKLEDSAVYLCASSSRGGSYEQYFGPGTRLTVT.

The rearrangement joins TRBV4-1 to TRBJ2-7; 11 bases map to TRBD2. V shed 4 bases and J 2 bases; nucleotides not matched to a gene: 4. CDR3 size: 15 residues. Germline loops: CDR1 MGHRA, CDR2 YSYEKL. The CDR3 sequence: CASSPGLAVPYEQYF. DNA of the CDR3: TGCGCCAGCAGCCCGGGACTAGCGGTGCCCTACGAGCAGTACTTC.

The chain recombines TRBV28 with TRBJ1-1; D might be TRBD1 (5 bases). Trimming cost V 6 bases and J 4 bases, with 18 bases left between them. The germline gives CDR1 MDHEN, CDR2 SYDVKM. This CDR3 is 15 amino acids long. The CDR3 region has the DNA TGTGCCAGCAGCCCCTACCTCAGGAGGGGCACTGAAGCTTTCTTT. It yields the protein CASSPYLRRGTEAFF.

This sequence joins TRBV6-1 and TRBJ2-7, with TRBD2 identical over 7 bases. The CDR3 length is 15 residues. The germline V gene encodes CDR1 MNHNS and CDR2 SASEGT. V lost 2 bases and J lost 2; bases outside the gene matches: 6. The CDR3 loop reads CASSELAETPYEQYF. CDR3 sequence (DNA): TGTGCCAGCAGTGAACTAGCGGAGACCCCCTACGAGCAGTACTTC.

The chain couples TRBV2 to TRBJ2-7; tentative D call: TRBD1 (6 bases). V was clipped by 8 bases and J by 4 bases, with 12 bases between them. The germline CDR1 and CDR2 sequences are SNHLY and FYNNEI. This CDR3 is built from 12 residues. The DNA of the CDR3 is TGTGCCAGCGGCGGACAGCCATACGAGCAGTACTTC. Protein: CASGGQPYEQYF. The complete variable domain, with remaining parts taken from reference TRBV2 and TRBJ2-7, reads EPEVTQTPSHQVTQMGQEVILRCVPISNHLYFYWYRQILGQKVEFLVSFYNNEISEKSEIFDDQFSVERPDGSNFTLKIRSTKLEDSAMYFCASGGQPYEQYFGPGTRLTVT.

CDR3 loop: CASSESGDSGLNEQFF. Written as DNA, the CDR3 is TGTGCCAGCAGTGAATCCGGAGATAGCGGGCTCAATGAGCAGTTCTTC. J is TRBJ2-1 and V is TRBV25-1; 7 nucleotides line up with TRBD2. Per germline, CDR1 MGHDK and CDR2 SYGVNS. After removal of 1 base from V and 6 bases from J, the junction contained 9 bases not matched to a gene. This CDR3 is 16 amino acids long.

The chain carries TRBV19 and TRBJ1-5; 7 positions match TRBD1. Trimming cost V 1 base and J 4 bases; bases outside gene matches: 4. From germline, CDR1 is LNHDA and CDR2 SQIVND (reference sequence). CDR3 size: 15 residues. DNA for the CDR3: TGTGCCAGTAGTATAGGACAGGGCCTGAATCAGCCCCAGCATTTT. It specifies CASSIGQGLNQPQHF. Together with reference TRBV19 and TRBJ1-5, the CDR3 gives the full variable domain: DGGITQSPKYLFRKEGQNVTLSCEQNLNHDAMYWYRQDPGQGLRLIYYSQIVNDFQKGDIAEGYSVSREKKESFPLTVTSAQKNPTAFYLCASSIGQGLNQPQHFGDGTRLSIL.

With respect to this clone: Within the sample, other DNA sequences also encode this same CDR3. CDR3: CASSPVGQGASGELFF. The CDR3 DNA reads TGTGCCAGCTCACCGGTTGGCCAGGGGGCGTCCGGGGAGCTGTTTTTT. This chain joins TRBV18 and TRBJ2-2; 8 bases agree with TRBD1. CDR3 length: 16 residues. The germline V gene has CDR1 KGHSH and CDR2 LQKENI. After removal of 3 bases from V and 6 bases from J, the junction contained 9 bases not matched to a gene.

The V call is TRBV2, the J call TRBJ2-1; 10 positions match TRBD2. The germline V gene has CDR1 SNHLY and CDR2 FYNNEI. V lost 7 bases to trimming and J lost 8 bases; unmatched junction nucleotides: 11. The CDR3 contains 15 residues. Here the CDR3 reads CASNEQRGGGYEQFF. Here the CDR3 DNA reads TGTGCCAGCAATGAGCAGCGGGGGGGCGGCTATGAGCAGTTCTTC. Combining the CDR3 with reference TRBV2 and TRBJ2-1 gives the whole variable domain EPEVTQTPSHQVTQMGQEVILRCVPISNHLYFYWYRQILGQKVEFLVSFYNNEISEKSEIFDDQFSVERPDGSNFTLKIRSTKLEDSAMYFCASNEQRGGGYEQFFGPGTRLTVL.

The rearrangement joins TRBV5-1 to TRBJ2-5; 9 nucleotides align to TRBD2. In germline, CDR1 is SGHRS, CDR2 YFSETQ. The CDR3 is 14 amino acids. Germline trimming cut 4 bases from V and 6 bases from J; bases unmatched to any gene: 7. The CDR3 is CASSGAGGRQTQYF. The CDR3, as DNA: TGCGCCAGCAGCGGAGCGGGGGGACGGCAGACCCAGTACTTC.

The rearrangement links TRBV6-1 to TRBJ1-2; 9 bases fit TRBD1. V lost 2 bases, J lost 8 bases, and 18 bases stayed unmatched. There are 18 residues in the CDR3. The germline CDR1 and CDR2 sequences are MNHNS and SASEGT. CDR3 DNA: TGTGCCAGCAGTGAAACGGGGACAGGGCGGAGGGGCCTCTTCGGCTACACCTTC. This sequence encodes CASSETGTGRRGLFGYTF.

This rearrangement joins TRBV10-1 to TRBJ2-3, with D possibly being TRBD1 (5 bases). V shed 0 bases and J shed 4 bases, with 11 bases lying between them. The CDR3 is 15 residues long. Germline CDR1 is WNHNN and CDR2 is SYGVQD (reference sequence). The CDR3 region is CASSESRLGADTQYF. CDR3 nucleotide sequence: TGCGCCAGCAGTGAGTCGCGGCTAGGGGCAGATACGCAGTATTTT.

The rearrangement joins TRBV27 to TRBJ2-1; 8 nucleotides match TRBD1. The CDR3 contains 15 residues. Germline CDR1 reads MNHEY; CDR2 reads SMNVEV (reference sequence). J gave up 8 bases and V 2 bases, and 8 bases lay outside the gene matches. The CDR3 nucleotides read TGTGCCAGCAGTTTACTCCTGACAGGGGATCATGAGCAGTTCTTC. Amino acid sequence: CASSLLLTGDHEQFF.

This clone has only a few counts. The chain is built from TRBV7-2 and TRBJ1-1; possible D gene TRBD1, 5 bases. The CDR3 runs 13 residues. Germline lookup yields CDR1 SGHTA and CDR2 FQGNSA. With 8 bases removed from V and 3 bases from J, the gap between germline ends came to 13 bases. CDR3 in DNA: TGTGCCAGCGGGGGGAGGGAGGACACTGAAGCTTTCTTT. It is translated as CASGGREDTEAFF.

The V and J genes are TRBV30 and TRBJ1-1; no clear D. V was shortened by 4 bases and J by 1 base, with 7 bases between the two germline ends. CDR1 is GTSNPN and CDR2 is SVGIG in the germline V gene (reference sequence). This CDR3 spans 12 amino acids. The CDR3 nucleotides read TGTGCCTGGAAACATTGGAACACTGAAGCTTTCTTT. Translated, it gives CAWKHWNTEAFF.

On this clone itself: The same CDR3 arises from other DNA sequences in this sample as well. The CDR3 DNA follows: TGTGCCAGCAGTGAAATACAGGGCTCCTACAATGAGCAGTTCTTC. Protein: CASSEIQGSYNEQFF. The V call is TRBV2, the J call TRBJ2-1, with a tentative D call TRBD1 (6 bases). V lost 2 bases and J 0 bases, leaving 8 bases between the germline ends. The CDR3 is 15 amino acids. Germline-derived CDR1 and CDR2 are SNHLY and FYNNEI.

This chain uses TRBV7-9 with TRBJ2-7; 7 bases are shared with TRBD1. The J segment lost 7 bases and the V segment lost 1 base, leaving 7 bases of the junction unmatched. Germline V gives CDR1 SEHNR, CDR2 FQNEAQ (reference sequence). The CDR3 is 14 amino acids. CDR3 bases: TGTGCCAGCAGCTTAGAAAGGGGGCGAGAAGAGCAGTACTTC. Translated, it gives CASSLERGREEQYF.

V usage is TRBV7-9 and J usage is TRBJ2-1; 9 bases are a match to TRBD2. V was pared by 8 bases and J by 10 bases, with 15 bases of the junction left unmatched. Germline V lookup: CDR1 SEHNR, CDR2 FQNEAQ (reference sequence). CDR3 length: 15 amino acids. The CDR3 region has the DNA TGTGCCAGCCACGCCTCTCTAGCGGGACGCCGGGAGCAGTTCTTC. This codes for CASHASLAGRREQFF. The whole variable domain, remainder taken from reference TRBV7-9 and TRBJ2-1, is DTGVSQNPRHKITKRGQNVTFRCDPISEHNRLYWYRQTLGQGPEFLTYFQNEAQLEKSRLLSDRFSAERPKGSFSTLEIQRTEQGDSAMYLCASHASLAGRREQFFGPGTRLTVL.

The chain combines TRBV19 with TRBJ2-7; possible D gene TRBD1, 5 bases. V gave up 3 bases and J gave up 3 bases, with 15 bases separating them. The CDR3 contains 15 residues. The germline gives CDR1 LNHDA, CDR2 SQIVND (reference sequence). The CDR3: CASSISDGRDYEQYF. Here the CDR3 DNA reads TGTGCCAGTAGTATTTCGGATGGCAGGGACTACGAGCAGTACTTC.